The T cell receptor beta chain described here comes from a study of regulatory T cells in long-lasting Graves disease. Study results and limitations: Patients with persistent disease showed a bias toward TRBV28, TRBJ1-2 and TRBJ2-5.

Arm-PCR with iRepertoire HTBI primers amplified the CDR3 regions for these TCR beta libraries. One entry per CDR3 protein results from TCRdb running MiXCR on the multiplex PCR reads. The data hold 440,000 or so distinct CDR3 sequences, with around 15% observed a single time. The time point: newly diagnosed GD, antithyroid drugs for less than 3 months. PBMC-extracted RNA yielded the TCR library. An endocrinology department in Xi'an, China, recruited the patients. This clonotype was counted many times. Its antigen is unidentified. The ends lost 7 bases at V and 10 bases at J; junction bases unmatched: 10. The CDR3 contains 15 residues. The germline V gene has CDR1 LNHDA and CDR2 SQIVND (reference sequence). This sample was also put to use in a study of T cells in Graves' hyperthyroidism and ophthalmopathy. According to that study: Patients showing uncontrolled infection, other autoimmune disease, pregnancy or lactation were ineligible. Thyroid ultrasound and orbital computed tomography, with clinical symptoms and serum thyroxine and TRAb, informed diagnoses.

The chain couples TRBV19 to TRBJ2-2; TRBD1 aligns across 12 bases. This receptor was identified in a woman in her twenties or thirties with Graves disease. The starting material was peripheral blood mononuclear cells (PBMCs), obtained at new diagnosis, from a patient treated with antithyroid drugs. The CDR3 nucleotides are TGTGCCAGTACCAAAAGGGACAGGGGGCGCGAGGAGCTGTTTTTT. Translating it yields CASTKRDRGREELFF.